These 23 T cell receptor beta chains originate from one sample sequenced in a study of radiotherapy plus CTLA-4 blockade in lung cancer. Method: immunoSEQ multiplex PCR; TCRdb's copy keeps in-frame clones and lacks some. The table shows some 66,000 clones, with around 81% occurring only once. Material: peripheral blood, obtained from a patient treated with radiotherapy plus ipilimumab. The receptors were sampled from a human donor with non-small cell lung cancer who had a partial response to radiotherapy plus ipilimumab.

The chain recombines TRBV5-4 with TRBJ2-5, with 9 bases aligning to TRBD1. The junction had 2 bases not matched to a gene; V was cut back by 0 bases and J by 5 bases. Germline V lookup: CDR1 SGHNT, CDR2 YYREEE (reference sequence). This CDR3 comprises 14 residues. The CDR3 here is CASSLVQGAETQYF. CDR3 nucleotides: TGTGCCAGCAGCTTGGTACAGGGGGCGGAGACCCAGTACTTC.

In its sample, this clone was seen a few times. The rearrangement uses TRBV6-1 and TRBJ2-7; 9 positions match TRBD1. The V gene end was trimmed by 8 bases and the J gene end by 7 bases; junction bases not matched to a gene: 15. The V gene's germline CDR1 is MNHNS and CDR2 SASEGT. This CDR3 contains 15 residues. The CDR3 loop is CASGPTRDRVSEQYF. Written as DNA, the CDR3 is TGTGCCAGCGGCCCGACCCGGGACAGGGTGTCTGAGCAGTACTTC.

V usage is TRBV19 and J usage is TRBJ2-1; 9 nucleotides match TRBD2. The CDR3 covers 15 residues. The J segment lost 6 bases and the V segment lost 1 base, leaving 4 bases of the junction unmatched. The germline CDR1 and CDR2 sequences are LNHDA and SQIVND (reference sequence). Here the CDR3 reads CASSIGLAGRNEQFF. The CDR3 coding sequence is TGTGCCAGTAGTATAGGGCTAGCGGGACGCAATGAGCAGTTCTTC.

V gene TRBV19 combines with J gene TRBJ1-2, with D uncertain. The CDR3 runs 13 residues. V was pared by 0 bases and J by 4 bases, with 6 bases between. Germline V lookup: CDR1 LNHDA, CDR2 SQIVND (reference sequence). In nucleotides, the CDR3 is TGTGCCAGTAGTATAGATCTGGCCTATGGCTACACCTTC. Encoded protein: CASSIDLAYGYTF.

This clone was picked up a small number of times. The J gene is TRBJ2-7, the V gene TRBV6-4; TRBD2 aligns across 8 bases. Germline lookup yields CDR1 MRHNA and CDR2 SNTAGT. The J segment lost 5 bases and the V segment lost 1 base, leaving 10 bases of the junction unmatched. CDR3 size: 16 residues. This chain's CDR3 is CASSDWVREGPNEQYF. CDR3 sequence (DNA): TGTGCCAGCAGTGACTGGGTACGGGAGGGCCCGAACGAGCAGTACTTC.

The chain employs TRBV19 and TRBJ1-2; 8 bases match TRBD1. The germline CDR1 and CDR2 sequences are LNHDA and SQIVND (reference sequence). There are 14 residues in the CDR3. V gave up 9 bases and J gave up 0 bases; unmatched junction bases: 6. CDR3 in DNA: TGTGCCAGCCGACAGGGGCGAGCTAACTATGGCTACACCTTC. Its protein product is CASRQGRANYGYTF.

The chain carries TRBV18 and TRBJ2-4; D may be TRBD2 (6 bases). CDR1 is KGHSH, CDR2 LQKENI, per germline. The V gene lost 5 bases and the J gene lost 6 bases, with 20 bases spanning the gap. The CDR3 is 16 amino acids. The CDR3 sequence: CASSRTKEGRGNIQYF. DNA of the CDR3: TGTGCCAGCTCAAGGACAAAGGAGGGCAGAGGAAACATTCAGTACTTC.

The J gene is TRBJ2-1, the V gene TRBV29-1, with D unclear. The CDR3 length is 13 residues. Germline CDR1 is SQVTM and CDR2 is ANQGSEA. V was trimmed by 7 bases and J by 5 bases, leaving 15 bases between them. The CDR3 DNA reads TGCAGCGCCGGAGCCGTTCCGCACAATGAGCAGTTCTTC. Amino acid sequence: CSAGAVPHNEQFF.

This chain joins TRBV7-9 and TRBJ2-1, with 7 bases fitting TRBD1. J was trimmed by 5 bases and V by 4 bases; bases with no gene match: 11. CDR1 SEHNR and CDR2 FQNEAQ come from the germline V gene (reference sequence). This CDR3 contains 16 residues. The CDR3 region is CASSSRQGKKNNEQFF. DNA for the CDR3: TGTGCCAGCAGCTCCCGACAGGGAAAAAAAAACAATGAGCAGTTCTTC.

This clone has just a few counts. The J gene is TRBJ2-7, the V gene TRBV6-5; the match to TRBD2 covers 12 bases. The CDR3 consists of 15 residues. The V gene's germline CDR1 is MNHEY and CDR2 SVGAGI. V lost 6 bases, J lost 2 bases, and 5 bases stayed unmatched. As DNA, the CDR3 is TGTGCCAGCAGCCTAGCGGGAGGGCCCACCTACGAGCAGTACTTC. This gives the protein CASSLAGGPTYEQYF.

This clone was counted between two and nine times. The chain has TRBV2 and TRBJ1-1, with D uncertain. CDR1 SNHLY and CDR2 FYNNEI come from the germline V gene. Trimming removed 0 bases from V and 6 bases from J, with 8 bases in between. The CDR3 contains 13 residues. In DNA, the CDR3 is TGTGCCAGCAGTGAAGCGGCGGCAGCTGAAGCTTTCTTT. Protein sequence: CASSEAAAAEAFF.

This chain joins TRBV7-9 and TRBJ2-1, with 11 bases lining up with TRBD2. This CDR3 is built from 15 residues. Per germline, CDR1 SEHNR and CDR2 FQNEAQ (reference sequence). V shed 1 base and J 7 bases; nucleotides not matched to a gene: 3. The CDR3, as DNA: TGTGCCAGCAGCTTAGTTAGCGGGAGGGGTAATGAGCAGTTCTTC. As protein: CASSLVSGRGNEQFF. The full variable domain, in which reference TRBV7-9 and TRBJ2-1 provide the parts outside the CDR3, is DTGVSQNPRHKITKRGQNVTFRCDPISEHNRLYWYRQTLGQGPEFLTYFQNEAQLEKSRLLSDRFSAERPKGSFSTLEIQRTEQGDSAMYLCASSLVSGRGNEQFFGPGTRLTVL.

The rearrangement uses TRBV19 and TRBJ2-7; TRBD2 matches 9 bases. The junction had 12 bases not matched to a gene; V was cut back by 10 bases and J by 2 bases. This CDR3 spans 15 amino acids. Germline V CDR1 and CDR2: LNHDA, SQIVND (reference sequence). The CDR3 coding sequence is TGTGCCACCTCCCGGGTAGCGGGAGTACCCTACGAGCAGTACTTC. Translating gives CATSRVAGVPYEQYF.

Turning to this clone: Sequence at one end of the junction differs from germline and may be a read error. In nucleotides, the CDR3 is TGTGCCAGCAGTTTAGCCGGGGGCTATGGCTACACCTTC. It encodes CASSLAGGYGYTF. This chain links TRBV7-9 with TRBJ1-2; perhaps TRBD1 as D (5 bases). Per the germline V gene, CDR1 is SEHNR and CDR2 is FQNEAQ (reference sequence). This CDR3 has 13 amino acids.

The rearrangement joins TRBV2 to TRBJ2-2; 7 bases agree with TRBD1. There are 16 residues in the CDR3. The ends lost 4 bases at V and 6 bases at J; junction bases unmatched: 11. The V gene's germline CDR1 is SNHLY and CDR2 FYNNEI. The DNA of the CDR3 is TGTGCCAGCAGTGTTAGGGGCAGGGGGTTCCCCGGGGAGCTGTTTTTT. It is translated as CASSVRGRGFPGELFF.

The chain joins TRBV11-3 to TRBJ2-1, with 13 bases identical to TRBD2. V lost 1 base, J lost 5 bases, and 2 bases stayed unmatched. The CDR3 extends over 16 amino acids. CDR1 is SGHNT, CDR2 YENEEA, per germline. CDR3: CASSLGLAGGHNEQFF. CDR3 nucleotide sequence: TGTGCCAGCAGCTTAGGACTAGCGGGAGGCCACAATGAGCAGTTCTTC.

This clone has just a few counts. The V gene is TRBV6-1, the J gene TRBJ2-7, with D perhaps TRBD1 (6 bases). Trimming removed 2 bases at V and 2 bases at J, with 10 bases between. This CDR3 contains 14 residues. Per the germline V gene, CDR1 is MNHNS and CDR2 is SASEGT. The CDR3, as DNA: TGTGCCAGCAGTGAAAAAGGACAGACCTACGAGCAGTACTTC. Translating gives CASSEKGQTYEQYF.

CDR3 DNA sequence: TGTGCCAGCAGTTTTTCTAGACAGCGGGGCCTGAACACCGGGGAGCTGTTTTTT. Translated, it gives CASSFSRQRGLNTGELFF. The chain carries TRBV27 and TRBJ2-2; 7 nucleotides align to TRBD2. The trim removed 3 bases at V and 1 base at J, leaving 11 bases unmatched. CDR1 is MNHEY, CDR2 SMNVEV, per germline (reference sequence). This CDR3 has 18 residues.

This clone was counted a single time. This chain joins TRBV19 and TRBJ2-4; a possible D gene is TRBD2 (5 bases). Germline CDR1 and CDR2: LNHDA and SQIVND (reference sequence). V lost 3 bases and J lost 7, with 10 bases in between. The length of the CDR3 is 13 residues. CDR3 protein: CASSMGRGNIQYF. The CDR3 DNA is TGTGCCAGTAGTATGGGAAGAGGGAACATTCAGTACTTC.

V gene TRBV29-1 combines with J gene TRBJ2-1, with 7 bases identical to TRBD1. The CDR3 contains 12 residues. V shed 5 bases and J 8 bases; nucleotides not matched to a gene: 6. Germline CDR1 reads SQVTM; CDR2 reads ANQGSEA. CDR3 in DNA: TGCAGCGTTAGACAGGGTCTCGATGAGCAGTTCTTC. Its protein product is CSVRQGLDEQFF.

This sequence joins TRBV4-1 and TRBJ1-4, with 7 bases identical to TRBD1. From germline, CDR1 is MGHRA and CDR2 YSYEKL. V gave up 2 bases and J gave up 8 bases; unmatched junction bases: 5. CDR3 size: 14 residues. CDR3 residues: CASSQQNRGEKLFF. CDR3 DNA: TGCGCCAGCAGCCAACAGAACAGGGGCGAAAAACTGTTTTTT.

CDR3 DNA sequence: TGCGCCAGCAGCCAGGCTAGCGGGAGGTACGAGCAGTACTTC. The encoded protein is CASSQASGRYEQYF. The V gene is TRBV4-1, the J gene TRBJ2-7; the match to TRBD2 covers 11 bases. This CDR3 contains 14 residues. CDR1 MGHRA and CDR2 YSYEKL come from the germline V gene. Unmatched junction bases numbered 2, after V lost 3 bases and J lost 4 bases.

V usage is TRBV5-1 and J usage is TRBJ2-7, with 14 positions matching TRBD2. CDR3 length: 17 residues. Trimming at V came to 0 bases and at J to 7 bases, leaving 9 bases not matched to a gene. Germline V gene lookup returns CDR1 SGHRS and CDR2 YFSETQ. The CDR3 here is CASSLGLAGGPSEEQYF. CDR3 nucleotide sequence: TGCGCCAGCAGCTTGGGACTAGCGGGAGGGCCTTCGGAGGAGCAGTACTTC. Full variable domain (outside the CDR3, taken from reference TRBV5-1 and TRBJ2-7): KAGVTQTPRYLIKTRGQQVTLSCSPISGHRSVSWYQQTPGQGLQFLFEYFSETQRNKGNFPGRFSGRQFSNSRSEMNVSTLELGDSALYLCASSLGLAGGPSEEQYFGPGTRLTVT.